A selection of T cell receptor beta chains follows, all from one sample in a study of cytomegalovirus exposure and HLA in healthy donors. Repertoires were generated with immunoSEQ multiplex PCR, while TCRdb's copy carries only in-frame clones and drops some. Counted here are 130,000 to 150,000 clones, 80% occurring once; the ten biggest clones make up 5.1%. The sample comprised PBMCs. These receptors were collected from a male donor in good health and CMV-seronegative. The CDR3 runs from the conserved cysteine through the conserved F or W. Each record gives: V gene, clone size, D gene, J gene, CDR3 protein, CDR3 DNA. D genes are given only for firm matches. Not every row has a clone size; where given, it reads once, few, many or a size class.

V: TRBV4-2; size: .; D: .; J: TRBJ1-2; CDR3: CASSQDRGYTF; DNA: TGTGCCAGCAGCCAAGACAGAGGCTACACCTTC
V: TRBV21-1; size: .; D: .; J: TRBJ2-7; CDR3: CASTSDRVYEQYF; DNA: TGTGCCAGCACCTCTGACAGAGTCTACGAGCAGTACTTC
V: TRBV5-8; size: .; D: .; J: TRBJ1-5; CDR3: CASSLRGFGQPQHF; DNA: TGTGCCAGCAGCTTGAGGGGGTTCGGTCAGCCCCAGCATTTT
V: TRBV30; size: .; D: .; J: TRBJ2-5; CDR3: CAWSKRAPRTQYF; DNA: TGTGCCTGGAGTAAGAGGGCCCCACGGACCCAGTACTTC
V: TRBV4-1; size: .; D: .; J: TRBJ1-6; CDR3: CASSQDSAQDGGSYNSPLHF; DNA: TGCGCCAGCAGCCAAGATAGCGCGCAGGATGGCGGATCGTATAATTCACCCCTCCACTTT
V: TRBV5-4; size: few; D: TRBD1; J: TRBJ2-7; CDR3: CASSRQGASYEQYF; DNA: TGTGCCAGCAGCAGACAGGGAGCGTCCTACGAGCAGTACTTC
V: TRBV5-4; size: .; D: TRBD1; J: TRBJ2-5; CDR3: CASRKGQAQETQYF; DNA: TGTGCCAGTAGGAAGGGACAGGCGCAAGAGACCCAGTACTTC
V: TRBV29-1; size: .; D: TRBD2; J: TRBJ2-1; CDR3: CSVLRLAGVPHNEQFF; DNA: TGCAGCGTCCTCAGACTAGCGGGGGTCCCCCACAATGAGCAGTTCTTC
V: TRBV28; size: .; D: .; J: TRBJ1-5; CDR3: CASSARGWGNQPQHF; DNA: TGTGCCAGCAGCGCTAGGGGATGGGGCAATCAGCCCCAGCATTTT
V: TRBV6-1; size: .; D: TRBD1; J: TRBJ2-7; CDR3: CASSARTGPLRQYF; DNA: TGTGCCAGCAGTGCCCGGACAGGACCCTTACGGCAGTACTTC
V: TRBV6-1; size: .; D: .; J: TRBJ2-1; CDR3: CASSEDHRGQFF; DNA: TGTGCCAGCAGTGAAGACCACCGGGGGCAGTTCTTC
V: TRBV2; size: few; D: .; J: TRBJ1-6; CDR3: CASSPQGARNNSPLHF; DNA: TGTGCCAGCAGTCCACAGGGTGCCCGTAACAATTCACCCCTCCACTTT
V: TRBV5-1; size: .; D: TRBD1; J: TRBJ2-1; CDR3: CASSFGQALRNEQFF; DNA: TGCGCCAGCAGCTTTGGACAGGCCCTAAGGAATGAGCAGTTCTTC
V: TRBV19; size: once; D: .; J: TRBJ2-1; CDR3: CASSITGGNEQFF; DNA: TGTGCCAGTAGTATAACCGGGGGAAATGAGCAGTTCTTC
V: TRBV28; size: once; D: TRBD1; J: TRBJ2-1; CDR3: CAIQGILYNEQFF; DNA: TGTGCCATACAGGGGATCCTTTACAATGAGCAGTTCTTC
V: TRBV25-1; size: few; D: TRBD1; J: TRBJ2-7; CDR3: CASSKPGQVYEQYF; DNA: TGTGCCAGCAGCAAGCCGGGACAGGTCTACGAGCAGTACTTC
V: TRBV29-1; size: .; D: TRBD1; J: TRBJ1-5; CDR3: CSVRTGGNQPQHF; DNA: TGCAGCGTCCGGACAGGAGGCAATCAGCCCCAGCATTTT
V: TRBV28; size: .; D: .; J: TRBJ2-3; CDR3: CASSPSRGRGGTDTQYF; DNA: TGTGCCAGCAGTCCCTCAAGGGGCAGAGGGGGAACAGATACGCAGTATTTT
V: TRBV6-1; size: few; D: .; J: TRBJ1-2; CDR3: CASSEWNGANYGYTF; DNA: TGTGCCAGCAGTGAATGGAACGGAGCTAACTATGGCTACACCTTC
V: TRBV9; size: few; D: .; J: TRBJ1-2; CDR3: CASSAQGLGGYTF; DNA: TGTGCCAGCAGCGCCCAGGGGCTGGGTGGCTACACCTTC
V: TRBV7-3; size: .; D: TRBD1; J: TRBJ1-2; CDR3: CASSPGQGSNYGYTF; DNA: TGTGCCAGCAGTCCGGGACAGGGTTCGAACTATGGCTACACCTTC
V: TRBV4-3; size: once; D: TRBD1; J: TRBJ1-2; CDR3: CASSPLARGEGYTF; DNA: TGCGCCAGCAGCCCCCTAGCCAGGGGGGAGGGCTACACCTTC
V: TRBV13; size: few; D: .; J: TRBJ1-3; CDR3: CASSAGSGNTIYF; DNA: TGTGCCAGCAGCGCGGGCTCTGGAAACACCATATATTTT
V: TRBV2; size: .; D: TRBD1; J: TRBJ2-7; CDR3: CASRPDRGRHYEQYF; DNA: TGTGCCAGCAGACCCGACAGGGGGCGTCACTACGAGCAGTACTTC